Shown below are 4 T cell receptor beta chains from a single sample sequenced in a study of CD8 T cells in ankylosing spondylitis. Study-wide results and limits: The study identified a TCR beta motif of eight highly homologous variants that appeared characteristic of ankylosing spondylitis blood.

TCRdb reanalysed the 5' RACE reads using MiXCR and keeps one entry per CDR3 protein. The sample yields tens of thousands of distinct CDR3 sequences, just under 9% seen once. Their antigens remain unidentified. The sample was blood, either unsorted or a sorted T cell fraction (not recorded which). The receptors were gathered from a male donor with ankylosing spondylitis.

The rearrangement joins TRBV15 to TRBJ2-1; 7 bases agree with TRBD2. The CDR3 consists of 17 residues. The germline CDR1 and CDR2 sequences are LNHNV and YYDKDF (reference sequence). The V gene end was trimmed by 0 bases and the J gene end by 3 bases; junction bases not matched to a gene: 8. The CDR3 DNA is TGTGCCACCAGCAGAGATCGGGCTAGCGGAATCTACAATGAGCAGTTCTTC. Its protein product is CATSRDRASGIYNEQFF.

V and J are TRBV27 and TRBJ2-1; D gene ambiguous. Trimming removed 5 bases from V and 7 bases from J, with 9 bases in between. The CDR3 runs to 12 residues. Per the germline V gene, CDR1 is MNHEY and CDR2 is SMNVEV (reference sequence). The CDR3 reads CASSEGSNEQFF. The DNA for the CDR3 is TGTGCCAGCAGTGAAGGGTCGAATGAGCAGTTCTTC.

The V gene is TRBV13, the J gene TRBJ2-7; no definite D call. From germline, CDR1 is PRHDT and CDR2 FYEKMQ (reference sequence). The length of the CDR3 is 16 residues. The V end was cut by 5 bases, the J end by 2 bases, with 19 bases between. The CDR3 DNA sequence: TGTGCCAGCAGCCAAACGGGCCCATCCCCTACCTACGAGCAGTACGTC. Its translation: CASSQTGPSPTYEQYV.

This clonotype was seen a few times. The V call is TRBV27, the J call TRBJ1-1; D is unclear. This CDR3 comprises 14 residues. In germline, CDR1 is MNHEY, CDR2 SMNVEV (reference sequence). Trimming pared 4 bases from V and 1 base from J, leaving 10 bases between. The CDR3 loop reads CASSYTPGNTEAFF. CDR3 bases: TGTGCCAGCAGTTACACGCCAGGGAACACTGAAGCTTTCTTT.